This T cell receptor beta chain was sequenced during a study of vaccination and CD4 T cells after COVID-19. Within the sample, this clonotype is medium-sized. Its matching antigen is unknown. The Oncomine TCR Beta short-read assay sequenced DNA from cultured CD4+ T cells. TCRdb re-derived calls from the PCR reads in MiXCR, one entry per CDR3 protein. The table records 8,000 to 9,500 distinct CDR3 sequences, roughly three fifths of them present only once. This CDR3 comprises 14 residues. Germline loops: CDR1 MNHEY, CDR2 SVGEGT. Trimming left V 6 bases short and J 1 base short, with 12 bases between. Treatment here: approximately nine-day PBMC culture with coronavirus spike peptide pools or control peptides (ViraFEST assay).

The source is a human donor with COVID-19. The specimen comprised cultured CD4+ T cells from blood, sampled after SARS-CoV-2 vaccination. The chain combines TRBV6-2 or TRBV6-3 with TRBJ2-5, with D perhaps assigned TRBD1 or TRBD2 (6 bases each). The CDR3 DNA follows: TGTGCCAGCAGAAAATCGGGGGCCCAAGAGACCCAGTACTTC. It codes for CASRKSGAQETQYF.